These 22 T cell receptor beta chains were all obtained from the same sample, sequenced in a study of cytomegalovirus exposure and HLA in healthy donors. Clones were read by immunoSEQ multiplex PCR, and TCRdb kept only the in-frame ones, dropping some. The table lists 150,000 to 200,000 clones, approximately 85% of them singletons. The sample taken for sequencing was PBMCs. Receptor source: a woman aged 18-29 years in good health and CMV-seronegative.

This sequence joins TRBV5-1 and TRBJ2-1; D unclear. Germline CDR1 is SGHRS and CDR2 is YFSETQ. The CDR3 runs to 16 residues. V was trimmed by 0 bases and J by 8 bases, leaving 18 bases between them. The CDR3 region is CASSLGLMVGSDEQFF. The CDR3 nucleotides are TGCGCCAGCAGCTTGGGACTGATGGTTGGTTCGGATGAGCAGTTCTTC.

The chain joins TRBV27 to TRBJ2-7; TRBD1 aligns across 7 bases. Germline-derived CDR1 and CDR2 are MNHEY and SMNVEV (reference sequence). CDR3 length: 14 residues. V lost 9 bases and J lost 6; bases outside the gene matches: 14. CDR3 region: CASEPGGGLSEQYF. Here the CDR3 DNA reads TGTGCCAGTGAACCAGGGGGTGGTTTGAGCGAGCAGTACTTC.

The count of this clone is one. The V gene is TRBV13, the J gene TRBJ2-7; tentatively, D is TRBD2 (6 bases). The CDR3 is made up of 15 amino acids. V gave up 2 bases and J gave up 0 bases, with 11 bases separating them. Germline lookup yields CDR1 PRHDT and CDR2 FYEKMQ (reference sequence). CDR3 sequence (DNA): TGTGCCAGCAGCTTACCGGGACTCCTCTCCTACGAGCAGTACTTC. This translates into CASSLPGLLSYEQYF.

The rearrangement links TRBV2 to TRBJ1-5, with TRBD1 identical over 12 bases. V gave up 8 bases and J gave up 2 bases; unmatched junction bases: 10. The V gene's germline CDR1 is SNHLY and CDR2 FYNNEI. This CDR3 is built from 17 residues. CDR3 sequence (DNA): TGTGCCAGCTGTACCGGGACAGGGGGCATAGGCAATCAGCCCCAGCATTTT. It yields the protein CASCTGTGGIGNQPQHF.

This clone came up once. The genes are TRBV4-1 and TRBJ1-2, with TRBD1 matching over 7 bases. The ends lost 3 bases at V and 7 bases at J; junction bases unmatched: 17. Germline CDR1 MGHRA, CDR2 YSYEKL. The CDR3 is 17 amino acids. CDR3 in amino acids: CASSHLIQGQTKGGYTF. CDR3 sequence (DNA): TGCGCCAGCAGCCATCTAATACAGGGACAGACTAAAGGTGGCTACACCTTC.

This clone has just one count. The chain joins TRBV29-1 to TRBJ2-6; D gene ambiguous. Germline V gene data show CDR1 as SQVTM and CDR2 as ANQGSEA. V dropped 5 bases and J dropped 0 bases, with 14 bases sitting between them. This CDR3 contains 16 residues. The CDR3 nucleotides read TGCAGCGTTTCCGGGTCTGACGGCTCTGGGGCCAACGTCCTGACTTTC. As protein: CSVSGSDGSGANVLTF.

V and J are TRBV4-1 and TRBJ2-2; 7 nucleotides line up with TRBD2. The CDR3 contains 15 residues. V dropped 1 base and J dropped 5; count of bases not matched to a gene: 4. The V gene's germline CDR1 is MGHRA and CDR2 YSYEKL. DNA of the CDR3: TGCGCCAGCAGCCAAGCCCTGCGGGGGACCGGGGAGCTGTTTTTT. Residues: CASSQALRGTGELFF.

This sequence joins TRBV5-3 and TRBJ1-2; tentatively, D is TRBD1 (6 bases). TRBV5-3 is flagged as an ORF with uncertain function. This CDR3 is built from 17 residues. The V end was cut by 0 bases, the J end by 5 bases, with 20 bases between. CDR3 in amino acids: CARSLEPNSQGWYGYTF. CDR3 DNA sequence: TGTGCCAGAAGCTTGGAACCCAATAGCCAGGGGTGGTATGGCTACACCTTC.

The V and J genes are TRBV4-1 and TRBJ2-2, with 11 bases aligning to TRBD2. The germline gives CDR1 MGHRA, CDR2 YSYEKL. The CDR3 loop spans 16 amino acids. V shed 2 bases, J shed 4 bases, and the junction held 3 bases outside the gene matches. CDR3 sequence reads: CASSQIAGGSTGELFF. CDR3 coding DNA: TGCGCCAGCAGCCAAATAGCGGGAGGGAGCACCGGGGAGCTGTTTTTT.

CDR3 nucleotides: TGTGCCAGCAGCTTAGTTCGGGGCTCCTACAATGAGCAGTTCTTC. Its protein product is CASSLVRGSYNEQFF. This chain links TRBV7-7 with TRBJ2-1, with D possibly TRBD2 on 5 matching bases. Germline CDR1 and CDR2: SSHAT and FNYEAQ (reference sequence). CDR3 length: 15 residues. Between the trimmed V and J ends, which lost 1 base and 0 bases, there was a span of 7 bases.

V usage is TRBV6-1 and J usage is TRBJ2-5; 12 nucleotides match TRBD2. Germline CDR1 and CDR2: MNHNS and SASEGT. This CDR3 is 14 amino acids long. Losses at the gene ends were 3 bases for V and 8 bases for J; bases not matched to a gene: 4. The CDR3 bases are TGTGCCAGCAGTGAGCCGGGACTAGCGGGTACCCAGTACTTC. This sequence encodes CASSEPGLAGTQYF.

The V and J genes are TRBV6-5 and TRBJ2-1; 7 bases are a match to TRBD2. Germline assignment: CDR1 MNHEY and CDR2 SVGAGI. The CDR3 spans 15 residues. The junction had 10 bases not matched to a gene; V was cut back by 4 bases and J by 7 bases. The CDR3 protein is CASSSTSRGLNEQFF. CDR3 in DNA: TGTGCCAGCAGTTCGACTAGCCGAGGTTTGAATGAGCAGTTCTTC.

The chain joins TRBV21-1 to TRBJ1-2. TRBV21-1 constitutes a pseudogene. The CDR3 has 17 amino acids. CDR3 residues: CASSRGRRDVFCYGYTF. The CDR3 DNA sequence: TGTGCCAGCAGCCGAGGCCGACGGGATGTATTCTGCTATGGCTACACCTTC.

The V and J genes are TRBV28 and TRBJ2-6; D may be TRBD1 (6 bases). V was clipped by 4 bases and J by 1 base, with 8 bases between them. CDR3 length equals 15 residues. Germline CDR1 is MDHEN and CDR2 is SYDVKM. DNA of the CDR3: TGTGCCAGCAGTTGGGACATTTCTGGGGCCAACGTCCTGACTTTC. Protein sequence: CASSWDISGANVLTF.

The V and J genes are TRBV4-1 and TRBJ1-1, with 10 bases that match TRBD1. V shed 1 base, J shed 5 bases, and the junction held 13 bases outside the gene matches. Germline loops: CDR1 MGHRA, CDR2 YSYEKL. The CDR3 contains 18 residues. The CDR3 DNA reads as TGCGCCAGCAGCCAAGTAAGTTGGGACAGGGGATTTTGGACTGAAGCTTTCTTT. It yields the protein CASSQVSWDRGFWTEAFF.

The CDR3 DNA reads as TGTGCCAGCATTACAGGGTGGGGCACAGGCTACACCTTC. This sequence encodes CASITGWGTGYTF. The chain couples TRBV6-1 to TRBJ1-2; D is perhaps TRBD1 (6 bases). The CDR3 has 13 amino acids. The germline V gene has CDR1 MNHNS and CDR2 SASEGT. V was trimmed by 7 bases and J by 8 bases, leaving 17 bases between them.

This clone was observed once. The DNA for the CDR3 is TGTGCCAGTAGTATAGGGTGGAGAGAATATAGCAATCAGCCCCAGCATTTT. Protein sequence: CASSIGWREYSNQPQHF. The chain combines TRBV19 with TRBJ1-5, with D unclear. This CDR3 region has 17 residues. Germline values: CDR1 LNHDA, CDR2 SQIVND (reference sequence). Trimming took off 1 base at V and 0 bases at J, with 13 bases between the two ends.

This clone was counted only a few times. This chain links TRBV28 with TRBJ1-6; 8 nucleotides line up with TRBD1. Germline-derived CDR1 and CDR2 are MDHEN and SYDVKM. The CDR3 sequence is 15 residues long. V lost 2 bases and J lost 10; bases outside the gene matches: 7. The CDR3 nucleotides are TGTGCCAGCAGTTTAATGGACAGGGACGGATCACCCCTCCACTTT. Translated: CASSLMDRDGSPLHF.

This clone came up once. This chain joins TRBV10-3 and TRBJ1-3; the match to TRBD1 covers 7 bases. There are 15 residues in the CDR3. Losses at the gene ends were 10 bases for V and 0 bases for J; bases not matched to a gene: 9. Per germline, CDR1 ENHRY and CDR2 SYGVKD. CDR3 nucleotide sequence: TGTGCCACCGGAAACAGGGGCCGCTCTGGAAACACCATATATTTT. Translated, it gives CATGNRGRSGNTIYF.

The chain employs TRBV5-6 and TRBJ2-1; possibly TRBD2 for D (6 bases). The V and J ends lost 5 bases and 7 bases respectively, with 22 bases between them. The CDR3 loop spans 16 amino acids. The germline CDR1 and CDR2 sequences are SGHDT and YYEEEE. CDR3 coding DNA: TGTGCCAGCAGGCGCCAGACTAGTATGGTACGTAATGAGCAGTTCTTC. This encodes CASRRQTSMVRNEQFF.

The chain is built from TRBV10-1 and TRBJ1-5; D is uncertain. The ends were cut back, 4 bases at V and 2 bases at J, with 6 bases in the middle. Germline-derived CDR1 and CDR2 are WNHNN and SYGVQD (reference sequence). CDR3 length: 13 amino acids. In DNA, the CDR3 is TGCGCCAGCAGTGCGGGAGGCAATCAGCCCCAGCATTTT. This encodes CASSAGGNQPQHF.

This sequence joins TRBV7-9 and TRBJ1-5; 8 positions agree with TRBD1. Germline loops: CDR1 SEHNR, CDR2 FQNEAQ (reference sequence). This CDR3 is 16 amino acids long. Unmatched junction bases numbered 7, after V lost 1 base and J lost 5 bases. The CDR3 region is CASSLGAGGVYQPQHF. CDR3 nucleotide sequence: TGTGCCAGCAGCTTAGGGGCAGGGGGCGTTTATCAGCCCCAGCATTTT.